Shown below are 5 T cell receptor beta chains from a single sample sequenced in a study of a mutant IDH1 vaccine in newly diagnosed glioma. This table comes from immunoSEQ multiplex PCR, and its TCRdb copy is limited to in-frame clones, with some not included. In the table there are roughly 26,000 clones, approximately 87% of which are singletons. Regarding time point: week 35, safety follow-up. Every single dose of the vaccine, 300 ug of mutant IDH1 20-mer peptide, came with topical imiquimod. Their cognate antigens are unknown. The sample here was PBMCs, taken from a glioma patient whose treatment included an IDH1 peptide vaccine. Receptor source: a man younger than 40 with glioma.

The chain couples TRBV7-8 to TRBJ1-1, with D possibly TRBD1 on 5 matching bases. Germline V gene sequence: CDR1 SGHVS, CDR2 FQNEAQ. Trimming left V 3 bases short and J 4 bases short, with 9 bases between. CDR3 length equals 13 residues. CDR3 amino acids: CASSLIRGTEAFF. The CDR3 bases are TGTGCCAGCAGCTTGATAAGGGGCACTGAAGCTTTCTTT. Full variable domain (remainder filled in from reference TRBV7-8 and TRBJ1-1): GAGVSQSPRYKVAKRGQDVALRCDPISGHVSLFWYQQALGQGPEFLTYFQNEAQLDKSGLPSDRFFAERPEGSVSTLKIQRTQQEDSAVYLCASSLIRGTEAFFGQGTRLTVV.

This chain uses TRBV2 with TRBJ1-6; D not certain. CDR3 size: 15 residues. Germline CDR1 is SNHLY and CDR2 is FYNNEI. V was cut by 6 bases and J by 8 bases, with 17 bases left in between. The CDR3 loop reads CASRGRAGVDSPLHF. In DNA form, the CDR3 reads TGTGCCAGCAGGGGCCGAGCGGGAGTGGATTCACCCCTCCACTTT.

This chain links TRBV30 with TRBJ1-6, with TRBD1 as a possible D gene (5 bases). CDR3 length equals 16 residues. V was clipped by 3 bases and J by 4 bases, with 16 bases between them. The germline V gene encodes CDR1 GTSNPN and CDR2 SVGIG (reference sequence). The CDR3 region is CAWRPSSGGYNSPLHF. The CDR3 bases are TGTGCCTGGAGGCCCTCATCTGGGGGGTATAATTCACCCCTCCACTTT.

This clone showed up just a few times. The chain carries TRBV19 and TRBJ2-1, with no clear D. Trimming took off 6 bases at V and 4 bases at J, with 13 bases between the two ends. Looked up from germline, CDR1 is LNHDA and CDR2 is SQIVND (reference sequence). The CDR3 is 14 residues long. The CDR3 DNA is TGTGCCAGTAGCGACCGGTTTTCATACAATGAGCAGTTCTTC. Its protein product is CASSDRFSYNEQFF.

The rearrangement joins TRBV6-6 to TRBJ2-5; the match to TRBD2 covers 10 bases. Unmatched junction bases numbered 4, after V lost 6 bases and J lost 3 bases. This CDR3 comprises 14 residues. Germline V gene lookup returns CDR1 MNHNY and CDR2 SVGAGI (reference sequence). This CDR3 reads CASSLGLAEETQYF. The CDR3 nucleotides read TGTGCCAGCAGCCTCGGACTAGCGGAAGAGACCCAGTACTTC.